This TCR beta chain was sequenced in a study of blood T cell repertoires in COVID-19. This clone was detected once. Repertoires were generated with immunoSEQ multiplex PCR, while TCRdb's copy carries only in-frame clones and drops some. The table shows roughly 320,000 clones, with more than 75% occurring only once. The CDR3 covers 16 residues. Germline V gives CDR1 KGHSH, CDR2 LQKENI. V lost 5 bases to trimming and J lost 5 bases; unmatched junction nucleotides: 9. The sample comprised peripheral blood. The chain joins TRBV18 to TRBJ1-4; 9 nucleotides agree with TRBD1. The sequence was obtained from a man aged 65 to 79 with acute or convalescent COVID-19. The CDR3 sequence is CASSSRTGAQNEKLFF. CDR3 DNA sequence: TGTGCCAGCTCATCAAGGACAGGGGCCCAAAATGAAAAACTGTTTTTT.